This T cell receptor (beta chain) was sequenced in a study of OX40 agonist ivuxolimab in advanced cancers. Background on the study: Three patients responded partially, comprising one with hepatocellular carcinoma and two with cutaneous melanoma.

Only in-frame clones appear in the TCRdb table, and some are missing; sequencing was by immunoSEQ multiplex PCR. The top ten clones hold about 3.8% of a sample with roughly 100,000 clones, around 85% of them seen once. A remark on this clone: The antigen remains unidentified.

Findings and limits, study-wide: Circulating CD4+ and CD8+ T cells showed clonal expansion by week 6 at 0.1 to 3.0 mg/kg.

Germline V lookup: CDR1 LNHDA, CDR2 SQIVND (reference sequence). The ends lost 7 bases at V and 4 bases at J; junction bases unmatched: 6. The CDR3 is 14 amino acids. Patients had blood sampled at baseline and again on cycle 4 day 1 and cycle 7 day 1. The sequencing here drew on CD4+ or CD8+ T cells sorted from blood, taken in a trial of the OX40 agonist ivuxolimab. This TCR was recovered from an adult with an advanced solid tumor such as melanoma, head and neck, liver or kidney cancer. The V gene is TRBV19, the J gene TRBJ2-1; 8 nucleotides match TRBD1. In nucleotides, the CDR3 is TGTGCCAGTATGGGGACAGGTTCGTACAATGAGCAGTTCTTC. It is translated as CASMGTGSYNEQFF.